This paragraph reports one T cell receptor (beta chain). This table comes from immunoSEQ multiplex PCR, and its TCRdb copy is limited to in-frame clones, with some not included. The sample contains about 110,000 clones, approximately 80% of which appear only once. The germline gives CDR1 SGHDN, CDR2 FVKESK. This CDR3 spans 15 amino acids. V was cut by 4 bases and J by 2 bases, with 15 bases left in between. This specimen comes from a study of PD-1 blockade in mismatch repair-deficient tumors. The receptor comes from an adult with mismatch repair-deficient cancer. The specimen was peripheral blood, collected about 60 weeks after starting pembrolizumab. The V gene is TRBV14, the J gene TRBJ2-7; tentative D call: TRBD1 (6 bases). The CDR3 loop is CASSRGQTGTYEQYF. DNA of the CDR3: TGTGCCAGCAGCCGAGGGCAGACAGGAACCTACGAGCAGTACTTC.